This is a list of T cell receptor beta chains from one sample in a study of T cells after yellow fever vaccination. TCRdb re-analysed the 5' RACE reads in MiXCR, keeping a single row per CDR3 protein. There are 200,000 to 300,000 distinct CDR3 sequences in the sample; over 10% occur only once, and less than 0.55% lies in the top ten. Sequenced here: CD4+ T cells sorted from PBMCs, sampled 45 days after the yellow fever booster vaccination. The receptors were gathered from a man between 25 and 39 years old who received the YFV17D yellow fever vaccine. The CDR3 runs from the conserved cysteine through the conserved F or W. Each record gives: J gene, V gene, D gene, clone size, CDR3 protein, CDR3 DNA. D genes are given only for firm matches. Rows give clone size only sometimes, using once, few, many, or a class for an expanded clone.

>TRBJ1-5|TRBV12-3/TRBV12-4|TRBD1|few
CASSLAYQGGEPQHF
TGTGCCAGCAGTTTAGCGTACCAGGGGGGGGAGCCCCAGCATTTT
>TRBJ2-4|TRBV7-9|.|.
CASSEAEAKNIQYF
TGTGCCAGCAGCGAGGCGGAGGCCAAAAACATTCAGTACTTC
>TRBJ2-4|TRBV30|.|.
CAWSGQIKNIQYF
TGTGCCTGGAGTGGACAGATCAAAAACATTCAGTACTTC
>TRBJ1-3|TRBV20-1|.|many
CSARDTSGNTIYF
TGCAGTGCTAGAGACACCTCTGGAAACACCATATATTTT
>TRBJ2-2|TRBV6-1|.|few
CASSNRWLTNTGELFF
TGTGCCAGCAGCAACCGGTGGCTAACCAACACCGGGGAGCTGTTTTTT
>TRBJ2-7|TRBV7-6|.|.
CASSPATDPRSRQYF
TGTGCCAGCAGCCCCGCCACGGACCCACGATCAAGGCAGTACTTC
>TRBJ2-5|TRBV5-4|.|.
CASSLEPRAETQYF
TGTGCCAGCAGCTTGGAGCCCAGGGCAGAGACCCAGTACTTC
>TRBJ2-2|TRBV5-1|.|.
CASSLVMDRNTGELFF
TGCGCCAGCAGCTTGGTTATGGACCGGAACACCGGGGAGCTGTTTTTT
>TRBJ2-7|TRBV7-2|.|few
CASSFRANEQYF
TGTGCCAGCAGCTTCCGGGCCAACGAGCAGTACTTC
>TRBJ2-5|TRBV27|.|few
CASSLRWAETQYF
TGTGCCAGCAGTTTAAGGTGGGCAGAGACCCAGTACTTC
>TRBJ2-3|TRBV12-3/TRBV12-4|TRBD2|many
CASSTGSGGRRTDTQYF
TGTGCCAGCAGCACCGGCTCGGGCGGGAGAAGGACAGATACGCAGTATTTT
>TRBJ2-3|TRBV5-1|.|many
CASSLSTDTQYF
TGTGCCAGCAGTTTAAGCACAGATACGCAGTATTTT
>TRBJ2-5|TRBV20-1|.|few
CSAWPSQETQYF
TGCAGTGCTTGGCCCTCACAAGAGACCCAGTACTTC
>TRBJ2-5|TRBV20-1|.|.
CSAPRAGAFRLETQYF
TGCAGTGCCCCCCGGGCAGGGGCTTTTAGGTTAGAGACCCAGTACTTC
>TRBJ2-7|TRBV30|.|many
CAWSVGGGLSGEQYF
TGTGCCTGGAGTGTAGGGGGAGGTCTGTCAGGCGAGCAGTACTTC
>TRBJ2-7|TRBV18|TRBD1|few
CASSPRAGGDEQYF
TGTGCCAGCTCACCTCGGGCAGGGGGCGACGAGCAGTACTTC
>TRBJ2-5|TRBV3-1|TRBD2|few
CASSLAGVTQYF
TGTGCCAGCAGCCTAGCGGGTGTGACCCAGTACTTC
>TRBJ2-1|TRBV6-1|TRBD2|few
CASRAVAGVYRREQFF
TGTGCCAGCAGGGCCGTCGCGGGAGTGTATCGTCGTGAGCAGTTCTTC
>TRBJ2-2|TRBV5-1|.|once
CASSPTVSGELFF
TGCGCCAGCAGCCCAACGGTCTCCGGGGAGCTGTTTTTT
>TRBJ1-5|TRBV20-1|TRBD1|.
CSASQGANQPQHF
TGCAGTGCCTCACAGGGGGCAAATCAGCCCCAGCATTTT
>TRBJ1-5|TRBV12-3/TRBV12-4|.|.
CASSLSSWGNQPQHF
TGTGCCAGCAGTTTAAGTTCGTGGGGCAATCAGCCCCAGCATTTT
>TRBJ2-3|TRBV4-3|.|many
CASSSHRAQGDPDTQYF
TGCGCCAGCAGCTCCCATAGAGCGCAGGGAGACCCAGATACGCAGTATTTT
>TRBJ2-7|TRBV4-3|.|.
CASSQDEQLSYEQYF
TGCGCCAGCAGCCAAGATGAACAGCTATCCTACGAGCAGTACTTC
>TRBJ2-7|TRBV5-6|TRBD2|.
CASSRRTSGISYEQYF
TGTGCCAGCAGCCGTAGAACTAGCGGGATCTCCTACGAGCAGTACTTC
>TRBJ2-7|TRBV5-6|.|few
CASIRGSLPYEQYF
TGTGCCAGCATTCGAGGGAGTCTCCCCTACGAGCAGTACTTC
>TRBJ2-5|TRBV9|.|many
CASSVGGGGETQYF
TGTGCCAGCAGCGTGGGGGGAGGGGGAGAGACCCAGTACTTC
>TRBJ2-2|TRBV9|.|few
CASRATGEWTGELFF
TGTGCCAGCAGAGCGACGGGGGAGTGGACCGGGGAGCTGTTTTTT